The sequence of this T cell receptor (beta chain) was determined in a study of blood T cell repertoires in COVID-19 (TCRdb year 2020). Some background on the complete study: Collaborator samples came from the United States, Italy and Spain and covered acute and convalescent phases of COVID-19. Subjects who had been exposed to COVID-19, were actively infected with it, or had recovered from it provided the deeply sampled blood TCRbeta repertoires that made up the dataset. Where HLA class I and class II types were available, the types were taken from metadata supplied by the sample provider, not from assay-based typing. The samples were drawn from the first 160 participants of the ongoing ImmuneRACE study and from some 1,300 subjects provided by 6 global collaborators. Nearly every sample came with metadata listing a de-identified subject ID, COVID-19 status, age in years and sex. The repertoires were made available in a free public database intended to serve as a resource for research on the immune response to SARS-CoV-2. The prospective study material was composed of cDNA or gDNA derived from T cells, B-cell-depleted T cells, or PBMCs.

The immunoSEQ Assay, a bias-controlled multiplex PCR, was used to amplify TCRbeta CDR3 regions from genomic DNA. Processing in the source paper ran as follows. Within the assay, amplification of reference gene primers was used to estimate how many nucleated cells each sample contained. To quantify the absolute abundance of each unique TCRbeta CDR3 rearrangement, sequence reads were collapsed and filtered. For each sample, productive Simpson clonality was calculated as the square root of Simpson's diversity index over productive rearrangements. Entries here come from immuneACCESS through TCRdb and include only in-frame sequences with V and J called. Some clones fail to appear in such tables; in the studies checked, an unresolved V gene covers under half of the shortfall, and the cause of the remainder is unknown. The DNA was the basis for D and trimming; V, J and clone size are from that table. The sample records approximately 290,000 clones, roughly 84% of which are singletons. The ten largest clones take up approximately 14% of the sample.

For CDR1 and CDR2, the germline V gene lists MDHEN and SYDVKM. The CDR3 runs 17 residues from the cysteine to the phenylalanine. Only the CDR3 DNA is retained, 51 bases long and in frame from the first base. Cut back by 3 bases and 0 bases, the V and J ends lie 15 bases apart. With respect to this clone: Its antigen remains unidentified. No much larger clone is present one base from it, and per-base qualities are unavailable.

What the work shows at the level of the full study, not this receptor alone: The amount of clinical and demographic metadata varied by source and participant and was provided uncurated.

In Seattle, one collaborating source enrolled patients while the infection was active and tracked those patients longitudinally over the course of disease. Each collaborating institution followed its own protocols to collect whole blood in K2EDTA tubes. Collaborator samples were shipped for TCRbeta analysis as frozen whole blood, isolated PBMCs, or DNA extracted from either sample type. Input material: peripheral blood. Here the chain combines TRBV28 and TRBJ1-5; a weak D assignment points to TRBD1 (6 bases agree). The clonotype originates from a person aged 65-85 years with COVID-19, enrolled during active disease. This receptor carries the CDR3 CASSLLGASYSNQPQHF. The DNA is TGTGCCAGCAGTTTGTTGGGGGCCTCCTATAGCAATCAGCCCCAGCATTTT.